A selection of T cell receptor beta chains follows, all from one sample in a study of T cell repertoires in ileal Crohn's disease. The data were produced by immunoSEQ multiplex PCR, yet TCRdb's version contains in-frame clones alone and is incomplete. The sample includes nearly 7,000 clones, 65% to 85% seen only once; the top ten take nearly 3%. The sample consisted of ileal tissue. These receptors were obtained from an adult with Crohn's disease. Each CDR3 is given with its conserved first and last residue. Each record gives: V gene, clone size, J gene, D gene, CDR3 DNA, CDR3 protein. A D gene is named only where the DNA matches it firmly. Only some rows state a clone size, as once, few, many or a class for expanded clones.

v_call: TRBV7-9
clone_size: .
j_call: TRBJ2-2
d_call: TRBD1
cdr3_nt: TGTGCCAGCAGCCTAAGTCTCCGGGACAGGGACACCGGGGAGCTGTTTTTT
cdr3_aa: CASSLSLRDRDTGELFF

v_call: TRBV29-1
clone_size: .
j_call: TRBJ2-3
d_call: .
cdr3_nt: TGCAGCGCCCCCCGTACGGGGAGCACAGATACGCAGTATTTT
cdr3_aa: CSAPRTGSTDTQYF

v_call: TRBV29-1
clone_size: .
j_call: TRBJ2-7
d_call: .
cdr3_nt: TGCAGCGCGCGGACACCGTCATACCCCCTGGGCGAGCAGTACTTC
cdr3_aa: CSARTPSYPLGEQYF

v_call: TRBV6-1
clone_size: .
j_call: TRBJ2-7
d_call: .
cdr3_nt: TGTGCCAGCAGTGTTGGACTATACTACGAGCAGTACTTC
cdr3_aa: CASSVGLYYEQYF

v_call: TRBV29-1
clone_size: .
j_call: TRBJ2-3
d_call: TRBD2
cdr3_nt: TGCAGCGTTGGTGGCAGGGGGACTAGCGGGAGTGCGGATACGCAGTATTTT
cdr3_aa: CSVGGRGTSGSADTQYF

v_call: TRBV7-8
clone_size: .
j_call: TRBJ2-7
d_call: TRBD1
cdr3_nt: TGTGCCAGCAGCTTCCGGGACAGGGACTACGAGCAGTACTTC
cdr3_aa: CASSFRDRDYEQYF

v_call: TRBV4-3
clone_size: .
j_call: TRBJ2-4
d_call: .
cdr3_nt: TGCGCCAGCAGCAGGGACAAGGCCAACATTCAGTACTTC
cdr3_aa: CASSRDKANIQYF

v_call: TRBV6-6
clone_size: .
j_call: TRBJ1-1
d_call: .
cdr3_nt: TGTGCCAGCAGTCAGGGCTCCGGGGGGACTGAAGCTTTCTTT
cdr3_aa: CASSQGSGGTEAFF

v_call: TRBV25-1
clone_size: once
j_call: TRBJ1-1
d_call: .
cdr3_nt: TGTGCCAGCAGCCCTCGAAATGGGCCGAACACTGAAGCTTTCTTT
cdr3_aa: CASSPRNGPNTEAFF

v_call: TRBV29-1
clone_size: .
j_call: TRBJ2-2
d_call: TRBD1
cdr3_nt: TGCAGCGTTGTGGGACAGGGTTACACCGGGGAGCTGTTTTTT
cdr3_aa: CSVVGQGYTGELFF

v_call: TRBV11-3
clone_size: .
j_call: TRBJ2-5
d_call: TRBD1
cdr3_nt: TGTGCCAGCAGCTCCGAAGGACAGGGGGGAGAGACCCAGTACTTC
cdr3_aa: CASSSEGQGGETQYF

v_call: TRBV2
clone_size: .
j_call: TRBJ2-5
d_call: .
cdr3_nt: TGTGCCAGCATCTTATCAGGCGGACAGCTTGAGACCCAGTACTTC
cdr3_aa: CASILSGGQLETQYF

v_call: TRBV5-1
clone_size: .
j_call: TRBJ2-1
d_call: .
cdr3_nt: TGCGCCAGCAGCCTCGGACTGAGTGAGCAGTTCTTC
cdr3_aa: CASSLGLSEQFF

v_call: TRBV28
clone_size: .
j_call: TRBJ1-6
d_call: .
cdr3_nt: TGTGCCAGCAGTTCGACCGACAGTAAGAATTCACCCCTCCACTTT
cdr3_aa: CASSSTDSKNSPLHF

v_call: TRBV2
clone_size: .
j_call: TRBJ2-3
d_call: TRBD2
cdr3_nt: TGTGCCAGCAGGGGACTAGCGGGGGATCCGATTTCTAGCACAGATACGCAGTATTTT
cdr3_aa: CASRGLAGDPISSTDTQYF

v_call: TRBV5-1
clone_size: few
j_call: TRBJ2-7
d_call: .
cdr3_nt: TGCGCCAGCAGCTATCAGGGGACCCACGAGCAGTACTTC
cdr3_aa: CASSYQGTHEQYF

v_call: TRBV11-2
clone_size: .
j_call: TRBJ1-1
d_call: TRBD1
cdr3_nt: TGTGCCAGCAGCTTAGATCTAGGGACAGGGGACCCTGAAGCTTTCTTT
cdr3_aa: CASSLDLGTGDPEAFF

v_call: TRBV15
clone_size: .
j_call: TRBJ2-3
d_call: .
cdr3_nt: TGTGCCACCAGCAGGGACAGAGTGGAGAGTACAGATACGCAGTATTTT
cdr3_aa: CATSRDRVESTDTQYF

v_call: TRBV6-1
clone_size: .
j_call: TRBJ2-3
d_call: .
cdr3_nt: TGTGCCAGCAGTGAAGGAGGGCACAGAGCAGATACGCAGTATTTT
cdr3_aa: CASSEGGHRADTQYF

v_call: TRBV7-2
clone_size: .
j_call: TRBJ2-5
d_call: .
cdr3_nt: TGTGCCAGCAGCCCCCGGGGGGAGACCCAGTACTTC
cdr3_aa: CASSPRGETQYF

v_call: TRBV5-5
clone_size: .
j_call: TRBJ2-7
d_call: TRBD2
cdr3_nt: TGTGCCAGCAGCTACCGGGGGGAGGACGCCTACGAGCAGTACTTC
cdr3_aa: CASSYRGEDAYEQYF

v_call: TRBV29-1
clone_size: .
j_call: TRBJ1-6
d_call: TRBD1
cdr3_nt: TGCAGCGTTGGGACAGGGGGCAATAATTCACCCCTCCACTTT
cdr3_aa: CSVGTGGNNSPLHF

v_call: TRBV19
clone_size: .
j_call: TRBJ1-3
d_call: .
cdr3_nt: TGTGCCAGTACCACCCTGAGACAGCCTTACTCTGGAAACACCATATATTTT
cdr3_aa: CASTTLRQPYSGNTIYF

v_call: TRBV15
clone_size: few
j_call: TRBJ2-1
d_call: .
cdr3_nt: TGTGCCACCAGCACCGCGGGTAGCGGTCCCTACAATGAGCAGTTCTTC
cdr3_aa: CATSTAGSGPYNEQFF

v_call: TRBV6-5
clone_size: .
j_call: TRBJ2-5
d_call: .
cdr3_nt: TGTGCCAGCATCTGGGGGGGGCCTCTCCAAGAGACCCAGTACTTC
cdr3_aa: CASIWGGPLQETQYF

v_call: TRBV5-1
clone_size: .
j_call: TRBJ2-7
d_call: TRBD2
cdr3_nt: TGCGCCAGCACCGAGGGAGGGATCTCCTACGAGCAGTACTTC
cdr3_aa: CASTEGGISYEQYF

v_call: TRBV7-9
clone_size: .
j_call: TRBJ2-7
d_call: TRBD1
cdr3_nt: TGTGCCAGCAGCAACCGGGACAGGGGCTCCTACGAGCAGTACTTC
cdr3_aa: CASSNRDRGSYEQYF

v_call: TRBV19
clone_size: large
j_call: TRBJ1-5
d_call: .
cdr3_nt: TGTGCCAGTAGTAGCCAGGGTCAAGGTCAGCCCCAGCATTTT
cdr3_aa: CASSSQGQGQPQHF

v_call: TRBV6-6
clone_size: .
j_call: TRBJ2-7
d_call: .
cdr3_nt: TGTGCCAGCACCATACAGCCGATTAGCTCCTACGAGCAGTACTTC
cdr3_aa: CASTIQPISSYEQYF

v_call: TRBV7-9
clone_size: .
j_call: TRBJ1-1
d_call: .
cdr3_nt: TGTGCCAGCAGCTTATACGGCGGGGGCCCTGAAGCTTTCTTT
cdr3_aa: CASSLYGGGPEAFF

v_call: TRBV12-2
clone_size: .
j_call: TRBJ2-2
d_call: .
cdr3_nt: TGTGAGGGCCCCCAGGGGGACACCGGGGAGCTGTTTTTT
cdr3_aa: CEGPQGDTGELFF

v_call: TRBV6-6
clone_size: .
j_call: TRBJ1-2
d_call: .
cdr3_nt: TGTGCCAGCCATAAGTCCTCCAGTGGCTACACCTTC
cdr3_aa: CASHKSSSGYTF

v_call: TRBV10-1
clone_size: few
j_call: TRBJ2-5
d_call: .
cdr3_nt: TGCGCCAGCAGTGAGGCGGGATCCTCGGCGACCCAGTACTTC
cdr3_aa: CASSEAGSSATQYF

v_call: TRBV9
clone_size: few
j_call: TRBJ2-2
d_call: .
cdr3_nt: TGTGCCAGCAGCGTACGGCCAGGGGAAACCGGGGAGCTGTTTTTT
cdr3_aa: CASSVRPGETGELFF

v_call: TRBV6-4
clone_size: few
j_call: TRBJ1-1
d_call: TRBD1
cdr3_nt: TGTGCCAGCAGGGGACAGGGGGTGACTGAAGCTTTCTTT
cdr3_aa: CASRGQGVTEAFF

v_call: TRBV19
clone_size: .
j_call: TRBJ1-6
d_call: TRBD1
cdr3_nt: TGTGCCAGTAGTATCCCCTCCTCGACAGGGTTACATTCACCCCTCCACTTT
cdr3_aa: CASSIPSSTGLHSPLHF